The entry below gives a single T cell receptor beta chain sequence along with its context. Its antigen is still unknown. PCR used 60 Vbeta primers and 13 Jbeta primers. The data were produced by immunoSEQ multiplex PCR, yet TCRdb's version contains in-frame clones alone and is incomplete. The sample yields some 100,000 clones, 79% seen once. This CDR3 contains 13 residues. CDR1 is SQVTM and CDR2 is ANQGSEA in the germline V gene. Trimming removed 1 base at V and 4 bases at J, with 10 bases between. The data belong to a study of cytomegalovirus exposure and HLA in healthy donors. Study-wide results and limits: Per a prior analysis, the majority of TCR beta V segments were productive roughly 87% or roughly 30% of the time. An analysis was carried out later, and it reportedly showed fewer N-insertions in an Asian-associated ancestry cluster than the roughly 700-donor mean.

The J gene is TRBJ1-1, the V gene TRBV29-1; D is possibly TRBD1 (5 bases). The receptor comes from a female donor in good health and CMV-seropositive. Sequencing input: PBMCs. The CDR3: CSVEVFGGTEAFF. CDR3 sequence (DNA): TGCAGCGTTGAAGTATTCGGGGGCACTGAAGCTTTCTTT.